A single sample is the source of the 10 T cell receptor beta chains below, sequenced in a study of blood T cell repertoires in COVID-19. Sequencing used immunoSEQ multiplex PCR; TCRdb keeps in-frame clones, though not all of them. The sample shows 98,000 or so clones, around 85% of them seen only once. The source material was peripheral blood. These TCRs come from a woman at least 80 years old with active or convalescent COVID-19.

The chain has TRBV7-2 and TRBJ1-1; 11 bases agree with TRBD1. The CDR3 is 16 residues long. After removal of 6 bases from V and 2 bases from J, the junction contained 8 bases not matched to a gene. The germline V gene has CDR1 SGHTA and CDR2 FQGNSA. In DNA, the CDR3 is TGTGCCAGCAGAAAGGACAGGGGGCGCCCCAACACTGAAGCTTTCTTT. Translating gives CASRKDRGRPNTEAFF.

This clone has a single count. This chain connects TRBV19 to TRBJ2-1, with 7 bases aligning to TRBD1. The CDR3 has 13 amino acids. CDR1 is LNHDA and CDR2 is SQIVND in the germline V gene (reference sequence). The V and J ends lost 10 bases and 6 bases, in that order; junction bases with no gene match: 9. The CDR3 region has the DNA TGTGCCACCCTGACTCCAGGGGGCAATGAGCAGTTCTTC. Translated, it gives CATLTPGGNEQFF.

This chain connects TRBV4-2 to TRBJ2-3; 10 bases are shared with TRBD2. The V segment lost 11 bases and the J segment 5 bases; nucleotides outside the gene matches: 10. The CDR3 totals 14 residues. Germline loops: CDR1 LGHNA, CDR2 YNFKEQ. CDR3 amino acids: CAAGSGGAVDTQYF. The CDR3, as DNA: TGTGCCGCCGGAAGCGGGGGGGCTGTAGATACGCAGTATTTT.

The count of this clone is one. The V and J genes are TRBV19 and TRBJ2-7, with 12 positions matching TRBD1. After removal of 5 bases from V and 7 bases from J, the junction contained 21 bases not matched to a gene. In germline, CDR1 is LNHDA, CDR2 SQIVND (reference sequence). CDR3 length equals 19 residues. CDR3 sequence: CASSPRGGQGALLRREQYF. The CDR3 nucleotides are TGTGCCAGTAGTCCCCGGGGGGGACAGGGGGCACTGCTACGGCGGGAGCAGTACTTC.

The chain is built from TRBV4-2 and TRBJ2-7; 9 bases line up with TRBD1. The CDR3 loop spans 17 amino acids. V lost 0 bases, J lost 2 bases, and 8 bases stayed unmatched. Germline V gives CDR1 LGHNA, CDR2 YNFKEQ. The CDR3 coding sequence is TGTGCCAGCAGCCAAGAGGGGGGGGGACAGGGCGCCTACGAGCAGTACTTC. This translates into CASSQEGGGQGAYEQYF.

The table lists this clone with a count of one. V usage is TRBV12-1 and J usage is TRBJ1-3; the DNA was not used to check the table's D call, TRBD1. TRBV12-1 is shown as a pseudogene. This CDR3 region has 15 residues. CDR3 residues: CASSPGQPGGNTIYF. CDR3 nucleotide sequence: TGTGCCAGCAGCCCCGGACAACCCGGTGGAAACACCATATATTTT.

The chain joins TRBV15 to TRBJ2-1; 7 bases agree with TRBD1. The germline V gene encodes CDR1 LNHNV and CDR2 YYDKDF (reference sequence). CDR3 size: 14 residues. V shed 1 base and J 7 bases; nucleotides not matched to a gene: 4. The chain's CDR3 is CATSRARDRNEQFF. The CDR3 DNA sequence: TGTGCCACCAGCAGAGCGAGGGACAGAAATGAGCAGTTCTTC.

This clone was observed a single time. V usage is TRBV10-3 and J usage is TRBJ2-7; D possibly corresponds to TRBD2 (5 bases). Trimming shortened V by 6 bases and J by 4 bases, and 10 bases separated the two germline ends. The CDR3 extends over 12 amino acids. Per germline, CDR1 ENHRY and CDR2 SYGVKD. The CDR3 here is CAISASGYEQYF. The CDR3 DNA reads TGTGCCATCAGCGCGTCGGGGTACGAGCAGTACTTC.

The DNA of the CDR3 is TGTGCCAGCAGCTCCGGACATGGGTACAATGAGCAGTTCTTC. It encodes CASSSGHGYNEQFF. V is TRBV7-9 and J is TRBJ2-1, with TRBD1 as a possible D gene (5 bases). CDR3 size: 14 residues. Trimming took off 4 bases at V and 4 bases at J, with 11 bases between the two ends. Germline V lookup: CDR1 SEHNR, CDR2 FQNEAQ (reference sequence).

The V call is TRBV27, the J call TRBJ1-6; TRBD1 is a possible D gene (6 bases). Germline V gene lookup returns CDR1 MNHEY and CDR2 SMNVEV (reference sequence). This CDR3 is built from 16 residues. Trimming took 6 bases from V and 6 from J, leaving 18 bases between them. In DNA, the CDR3 is TGTGCCAGCAGCACCCCCCGACAGGCTTCTAATTCACCCCTCCACTTT. This gives the protein CASSTPRQASNSPLHF.